Here is one T cell receptor beta chain with its context. Amplification used 60 Vbeta primers and 13 Jbeta primers. Profiling relied on immunoSEQ multiplex PCR, and the TCRdb table lists in-frame clones only, not all of them. The sample lists roughly 100,000 clones; 65% to 90% were seen once. The CDR3 runs 13 residues. The V gene end was trimmed by 7 bases and the J gene end by 4 bases; junction bases not matched to a gene: 6. The germline V gene encodes CDR1 LNHDA and CDR2 SQIVND (reference sequence). The sample belongs to a study of cytomegalovirus exposure and HLA in healthy donors. Study summary: Early on, a data release was issued that held some 85 million unique TCRs from HLA-typed donors.

The V gene is TRBV19, the J gene TRBJ2-7; TRBD1 agrees at 8 bases. The source of this sequence is a man under 40 in good health and CMV-seropositive. Sequencing was done on a sample of PBMCs. CDR3 sequence (DNA): TGTGCCAGTAAAGGACAGGGACTGTACGAGCAGTACTTC. Encoded protein: CASKGQGLYEQYF.